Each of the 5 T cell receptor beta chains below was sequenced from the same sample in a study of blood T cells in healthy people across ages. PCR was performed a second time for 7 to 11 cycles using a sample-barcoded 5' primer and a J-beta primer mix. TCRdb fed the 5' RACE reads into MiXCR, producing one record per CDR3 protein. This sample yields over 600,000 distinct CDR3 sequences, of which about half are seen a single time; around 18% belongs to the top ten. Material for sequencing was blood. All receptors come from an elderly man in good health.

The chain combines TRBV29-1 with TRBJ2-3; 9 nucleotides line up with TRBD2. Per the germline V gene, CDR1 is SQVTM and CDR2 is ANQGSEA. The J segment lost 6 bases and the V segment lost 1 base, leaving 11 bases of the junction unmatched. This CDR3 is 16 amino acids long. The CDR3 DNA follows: TGCAGCGTTGAAGGCCCAGAGGCGGGAGGGGAGGATACGCAGTATTTT. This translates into CSVEGPEAGGEDTQYF.

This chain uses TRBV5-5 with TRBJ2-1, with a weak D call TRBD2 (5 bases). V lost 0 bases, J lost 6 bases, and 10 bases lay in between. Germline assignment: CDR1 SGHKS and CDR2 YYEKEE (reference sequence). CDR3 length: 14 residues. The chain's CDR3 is CASSLELVINEQFF. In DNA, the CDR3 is TGTGCCAGCAGCTTGGAACTAGTCATCAATGAGCAGTTCTTC.

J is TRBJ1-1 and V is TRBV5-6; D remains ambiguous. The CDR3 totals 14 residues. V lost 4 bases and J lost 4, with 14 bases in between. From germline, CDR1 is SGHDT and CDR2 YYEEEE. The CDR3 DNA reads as TGTGCCAGCAGCAGCCCCTTGGGAAGCACTGAAGCTTTCTTT. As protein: CASSSPLGSTEAFF.

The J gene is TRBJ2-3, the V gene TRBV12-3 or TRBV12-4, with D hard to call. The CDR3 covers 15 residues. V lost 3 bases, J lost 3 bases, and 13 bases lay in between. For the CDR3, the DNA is TGTGCCAGCAGTTTTAATCTTGGCGGAACAGATACGCAGTATTTT. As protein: CASSFNLGGTDTQYF.

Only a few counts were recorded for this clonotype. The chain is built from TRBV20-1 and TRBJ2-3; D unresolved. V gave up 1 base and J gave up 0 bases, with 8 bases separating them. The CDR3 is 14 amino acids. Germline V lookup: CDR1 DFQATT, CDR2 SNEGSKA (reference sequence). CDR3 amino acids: CSARVLESTDTQYF. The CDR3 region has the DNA TGCAGTGCTAGAGTCCTAGAGAGCACAGATACGCAGTATTTT.